This entry features one T cell receptor beta chain sequence. The data were taken from a study of blood T cell repertoires in COVID-19. The overall study: There were acute and convalescent COVID-19 samples, and they came from the United States, Italy and Spain. T cells, B-cell-depleted T cells, or PBMCs provided the cDNA or gDNA that served as material.

CDR3 length: 15 amino acids. The V gene end was trimmed by 5 bases and the J gene end by 1 base; junction bases not matched to a gene: 5. Germline V gene data show CDR1 as SNHLY and CDR2 as FYNNEI. Participants' reported clinical history set cohort assignment. In the original workflow: Scientists estimated how many nucleated cells there were by amplifying reference gene primers. TCRdb's copy holds only in-frame clones and misses some; the assay was immunoSEQ multiplex PCR. That table gives V, J and clone size, and the DNA gave D and trimming. Of roughly 220,000 clones in the sample, over 75% were seen once.

The sequence derives from a woman between 18 and 29 years old in a cohort exposed to, infected with or recovered from COVID-19 (not recorded which). V usage is TRBV2 and J usage is TRBJ1-1; 9 bases map to TRBD1. Sequencing was carried out using PBMCs or T cells enriched from blood (not recorded which). CDR3 in amino acids: CASSLPGQGNTEAFF. DNA for the CDR3: TGTGCCAGCAGTTTACCGGGACAGGGGAACACTGAAGCTTTCTTT.